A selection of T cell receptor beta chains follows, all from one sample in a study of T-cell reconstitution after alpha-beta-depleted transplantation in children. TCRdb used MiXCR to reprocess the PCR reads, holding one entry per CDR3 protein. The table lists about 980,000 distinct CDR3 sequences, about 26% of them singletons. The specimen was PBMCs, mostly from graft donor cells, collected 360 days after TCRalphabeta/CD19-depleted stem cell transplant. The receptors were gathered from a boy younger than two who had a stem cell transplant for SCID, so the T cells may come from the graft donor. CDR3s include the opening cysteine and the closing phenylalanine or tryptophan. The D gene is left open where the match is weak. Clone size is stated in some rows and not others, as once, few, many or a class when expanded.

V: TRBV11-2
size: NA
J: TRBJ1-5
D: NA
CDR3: CASSVDGVLDQPQHF
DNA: TGTGCCAGCAGCGTAGATGGGGTTTTGGATCAGCCCCAGCATTTT

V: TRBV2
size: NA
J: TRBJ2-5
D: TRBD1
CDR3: CASSERQGKETQYF
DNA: TGTGCCAGCAGTGAGAGACAGGGGAAAGAGACCCAGTACTTC

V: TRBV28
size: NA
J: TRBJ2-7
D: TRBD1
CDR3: CASEPHGTAFYEQYF
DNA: TGTGCCAGCGAACCCCACGGGACAGCCTTCTACGAGCAGTACTTC

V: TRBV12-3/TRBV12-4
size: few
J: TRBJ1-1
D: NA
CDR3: CASTLVGAFSAFF
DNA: TGTGCCAGCACCTTGGTGGGGGCGTTTAGTGCTTTCTTT

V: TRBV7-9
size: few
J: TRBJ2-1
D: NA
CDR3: CASSLFGWGNEQFF
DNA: TGTGCCAGCAGCTTATTTGGTTGGGGCAATGAGCAGTTCTTC

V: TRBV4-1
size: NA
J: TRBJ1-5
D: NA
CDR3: CASSQATVSNQPQHF
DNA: TGCGCCAGCAGCCAAGCGACGGTTAGCAATCAGCCCCAGCATTTT

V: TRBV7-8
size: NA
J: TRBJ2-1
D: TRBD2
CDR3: CASSWVGGNEQFF
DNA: TGTGCCAGCAGCTGGGTGGGGGGGAATGAGCAGTTCTTC

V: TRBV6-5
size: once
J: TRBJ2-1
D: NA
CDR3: CASSYSSGHNEQFF
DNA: TGTGCCAGCAGTTACTCGAGCGGCCACAATGAGCAGTTCTTC

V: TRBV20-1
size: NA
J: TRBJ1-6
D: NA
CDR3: CSASLGVPYNSPLHF
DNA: TGCAGTGCTAGTTTGGGAGTCCCCTATAATTCACCCCTCCACTTT

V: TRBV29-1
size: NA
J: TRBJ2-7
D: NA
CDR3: CSVSGPARRPYEQYF
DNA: TGCAGCGTGTCTGGACCCGCGCGCCGCCCCTACGAGCAGTACTTC

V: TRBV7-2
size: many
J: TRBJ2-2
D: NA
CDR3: CAKAARGTGELFF
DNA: TGTGCCAAAGCGGCGCGAGGCACCGGGGAGCTGTTTTTT

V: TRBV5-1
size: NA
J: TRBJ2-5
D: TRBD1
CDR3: CASSWGDRAVETQYF
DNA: TGCGCCAGCAGCTGGGGGGACAGGGCCGTTGAGACCCAGTACTTC

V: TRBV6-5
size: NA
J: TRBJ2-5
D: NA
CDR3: CASSYSKRIGAETQYF
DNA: TGTGCCAGCAGTTATAGTAAGCGGATTGGGGCAGAGACCCAGTACTTC